The clone carrying this T cell receptor beta chain was seen only once. Libraries were prepared by immunoSEQ multiplex PCR; TCRdb keeps only in-frame clonotypes and omits some of them. The table includes 54,000 or so clones, just under 95% detected once. The data derive from a study of T cell changes during pregnancy in multiple sclerosis. Trimming removed 6 bases at V and 7 bases at J, with 22 bases between. CDR1 is MNHNS and CDR2 is SASEGT in the germline V gene. The CDR3 spans 16 residues. The chain recombines TRBV6-1 with TRBJ2-1; a possible D gene is TRBD2 (5 bases). The TCR was taken from a female donor with multiple sclerosis, enrolled in a pregnancy study. Sequencing was performed on CD4+ T cells from peripheral blood mononuclear cells, taken before pregnancy. This CDR3 reads CASSESGIPLYNEQFF. The CDR3 DNA is TGTGCCAGCAGCGAATCCGGGATCCCTCTCTATAATGAGCAGTTCTTC.